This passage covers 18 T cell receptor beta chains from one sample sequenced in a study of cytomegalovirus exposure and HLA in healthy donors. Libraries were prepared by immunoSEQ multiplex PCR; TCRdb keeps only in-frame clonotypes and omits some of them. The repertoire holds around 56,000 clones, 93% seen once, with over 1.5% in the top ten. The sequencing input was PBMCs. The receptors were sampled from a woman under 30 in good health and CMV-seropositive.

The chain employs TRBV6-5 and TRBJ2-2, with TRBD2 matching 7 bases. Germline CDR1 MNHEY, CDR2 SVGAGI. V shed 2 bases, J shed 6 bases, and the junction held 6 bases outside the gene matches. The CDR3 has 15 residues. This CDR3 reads CASSYRQGGAGELFF. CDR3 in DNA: TGTGCCAGCAGTTACAGGCAGGGAGGGGCCGGGGAGCTGTTTTTT.

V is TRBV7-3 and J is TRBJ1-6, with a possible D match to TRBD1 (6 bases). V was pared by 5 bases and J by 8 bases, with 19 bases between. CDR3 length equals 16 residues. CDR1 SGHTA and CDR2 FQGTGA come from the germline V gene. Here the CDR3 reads CASSIAPQGTYSPLHF. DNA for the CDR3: TGTGCCAGCAGCATAGCCCCCCAGGGGACCTATTCACCCCTCCACTTT.

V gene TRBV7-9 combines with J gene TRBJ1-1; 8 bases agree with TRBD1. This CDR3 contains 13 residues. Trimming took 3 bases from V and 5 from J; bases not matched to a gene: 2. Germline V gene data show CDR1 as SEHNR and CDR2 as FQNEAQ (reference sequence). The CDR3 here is CASSLGQVTEAFF. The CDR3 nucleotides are TGTGCCAGCAGCTTGGGACAGGTGACTGAAGCTTTCTTT.

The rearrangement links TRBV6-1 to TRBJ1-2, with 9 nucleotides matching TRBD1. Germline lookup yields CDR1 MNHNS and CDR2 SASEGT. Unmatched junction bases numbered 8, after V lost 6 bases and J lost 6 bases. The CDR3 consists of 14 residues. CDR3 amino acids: CASRLQGAADGYTF. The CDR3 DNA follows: TGTGCCAGCAGGCTACAGGGGGCGGCAGATGGCTACACCTTC.

The CDR3 DNA is TGTGCCAGTAGTATAGGGGTACGTCGGCGGGGGGGAGTAGTTGTGGATACGCAGTATTTT. It is translated as CASSIGVRRRGGVVVDTQYF. This sequence joins TRBV19 and TRBJ2-3; 9 nucleotides match TRBD2. The CDR3 is 20 residues long. V lost 1 base to trimming and J lost 6 bases; unmatched junction nucleotides: 20. The germline V gene has CDR1 LNHDA and CDR2 SQIVND (reference sequence).

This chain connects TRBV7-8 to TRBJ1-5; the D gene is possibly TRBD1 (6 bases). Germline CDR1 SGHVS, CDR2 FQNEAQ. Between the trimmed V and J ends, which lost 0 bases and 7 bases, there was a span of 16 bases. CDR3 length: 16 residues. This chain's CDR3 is CASSLAGNRANQPQHF. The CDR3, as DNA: TGTGCCAGCAGCTTAGCAGGAAACAGGGCCAACCAGCCCCAGCATTTT.

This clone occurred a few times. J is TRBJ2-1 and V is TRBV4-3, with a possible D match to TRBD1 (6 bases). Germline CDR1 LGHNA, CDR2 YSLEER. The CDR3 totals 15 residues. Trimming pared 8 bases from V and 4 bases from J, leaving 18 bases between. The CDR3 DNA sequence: TGCGCCAGCCGAGGCCCTCGGACAGATTACAATGAGCAGTTCTTC. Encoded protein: CASRGPRTDYNEQFF.

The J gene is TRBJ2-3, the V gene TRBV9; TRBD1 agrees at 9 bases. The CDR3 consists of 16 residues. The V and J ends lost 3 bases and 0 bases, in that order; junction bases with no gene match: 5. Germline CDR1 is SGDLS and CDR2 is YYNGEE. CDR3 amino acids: CASSATGTGSTDTQYF. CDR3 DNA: TGTGCCAGCAGCGCGACCGGGACAGGGAGCACAGATACGCAGTATTTT.

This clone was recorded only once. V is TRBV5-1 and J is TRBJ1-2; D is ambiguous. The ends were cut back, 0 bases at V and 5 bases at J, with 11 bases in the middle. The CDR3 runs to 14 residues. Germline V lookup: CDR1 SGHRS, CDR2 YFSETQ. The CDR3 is CASSLGGEQYGYTF. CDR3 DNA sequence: TGCGCCAGCAGCTTGGGCGGGGAGCAGTATGGCTACACCTTC.

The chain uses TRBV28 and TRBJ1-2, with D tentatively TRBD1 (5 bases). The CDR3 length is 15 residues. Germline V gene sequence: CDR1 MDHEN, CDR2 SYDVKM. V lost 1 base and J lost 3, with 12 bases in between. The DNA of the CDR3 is TGTGCCAGCAGTTTATCGGGGGGGTACCACTATGGCTACACCTTC. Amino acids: CASSLSGGYHYGYTF.

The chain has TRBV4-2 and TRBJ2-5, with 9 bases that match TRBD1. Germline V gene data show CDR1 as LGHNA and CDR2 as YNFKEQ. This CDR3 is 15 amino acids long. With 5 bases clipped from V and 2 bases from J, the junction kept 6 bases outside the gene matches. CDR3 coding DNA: TGTGCCAGCAGCGGAGAGACAGGGGGGCAAGAGACCCAGTACTTC. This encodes CASSGETGGQETQYF.

The CDR3 sequence: CSVEQGNGYTF. The CDR3, as DNA: TGCAGCGTTGAACAGGGAAATGGCTACACCTTC. The chain has TRBV29-1 and TRBJ1-2, with a tentative D call TRBD1 (5 bases). Looked up from germline, CDR1 is SQVTM and CDR2 is ANQGSEA. Trimming stripped 2 bases from V and 6 bases from J, with 7 bases between. The CDR3 is 11 amino acids.

Written as DNA, the CDR3 is TGTGCCAGCAGCCGCTATACAGGGAAACTGTACGAGCAGTACTTC. Translation: CASSRYTGKLYEQYF. The chain recombines TRBV28 with TRBJ2-7, with D perhaps TRBD1 (6 bases). V shed 6 bases and J shed 4 bases, with 19 bases lying between them. Per the germline V gene, CDR1 is MDHEN and CDR2 is SYDVKM. The length of the CDR3 is 15 residues.

The CDR3 loop is CASSLVPSGVYNEQFF. The CDR3 DNA reads as TGCGCCAGCAGCTTGGTCCCTAGCGGGGTATACAATGAGCAGTTCTTC. The chain couples TRBV5-1 to TRBJ2-1; 9 bases are shared with TRBD2. This CDR3 is 16 amino acids long. Germline V lookup: CDR1 SGHRS, CDR2 YFSETQ. With V trimmed by 0 bases and J by 4 bases, 5 bases remained unmatched.

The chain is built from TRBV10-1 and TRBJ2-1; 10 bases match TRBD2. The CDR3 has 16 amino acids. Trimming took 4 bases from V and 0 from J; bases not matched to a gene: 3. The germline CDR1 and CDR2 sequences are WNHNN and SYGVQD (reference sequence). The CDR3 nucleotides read TGCGCCAGCAGTGTTAGCGGGGGGTACTCCTACAATGAGCAGTTCTTC. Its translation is CASSVSGGYSYNEQFF.

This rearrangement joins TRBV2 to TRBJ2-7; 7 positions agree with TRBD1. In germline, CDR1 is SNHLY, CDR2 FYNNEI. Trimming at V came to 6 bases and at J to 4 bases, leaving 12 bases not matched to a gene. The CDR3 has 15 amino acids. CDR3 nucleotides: TGTGCCAGCAGGATTGGGACCGGGACAGCATACGAGCAGTACTTC. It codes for CASRIGTGTAYEQYF.

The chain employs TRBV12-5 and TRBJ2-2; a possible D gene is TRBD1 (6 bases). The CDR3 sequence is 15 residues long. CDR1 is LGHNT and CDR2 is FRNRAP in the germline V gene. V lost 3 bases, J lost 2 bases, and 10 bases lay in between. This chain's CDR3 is CASGFTQGNTGELFF. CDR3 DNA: TGTGCTAGTGGTTTTACACAGGGTAACACCGGGGAGCTGTTTTTT.

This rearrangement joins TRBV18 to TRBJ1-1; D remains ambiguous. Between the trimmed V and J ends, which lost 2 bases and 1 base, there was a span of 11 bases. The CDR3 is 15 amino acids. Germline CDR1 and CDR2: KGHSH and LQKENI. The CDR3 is CASSPEGSSNTEAFF. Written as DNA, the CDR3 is TGTGCCAGCTCACCAGAGGGCAGTTCGAACACTGAAGCTTTCTTT. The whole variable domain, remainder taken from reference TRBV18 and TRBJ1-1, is NAGVMQNPRHLVRRRGQEARLRCSPMKGHSHVYWYRQLPEEGLKFMVYLQKENIIDESGMPKERFSAEFPKEGPSILRIQQVVRGDSAAYFCASSPEGSSNTEAFFGQGTRLTVV.